This T cell receptor (beta chain) is from a study of blood T cells in healthy people across ages. V lost 2 bases and J 5 bases, leaving 8 bases between the germline ends. The germline V gene has CDR1 MNHNS and CDR2 SASEGT. The CDR3 spans 13 residues. This clonotype was counted only a few times. Through a sample-barcoded 5' primer and a J-beta primer mix, a second PCR was run for roughly 7 to 11 cycles. TCRdb fed the 5' RACE reads into MiXCR, producing one record per CDR3 protein. Here the sample spans approximately 1,700,000 distinct CDR3 sequences, around 42% being singletons. Sequencing was done on a sample of blood. This chain connects TRBV6-1 to TRBJ2-3; D is uncertain. This TCR was sampled from a human donor in good health. CDR3 DNA sequence: TGTGCCAGCAGTGAATACGTAGGAGATACGCAGTATTTT. Its translation: CASSEYVGDTQYF.